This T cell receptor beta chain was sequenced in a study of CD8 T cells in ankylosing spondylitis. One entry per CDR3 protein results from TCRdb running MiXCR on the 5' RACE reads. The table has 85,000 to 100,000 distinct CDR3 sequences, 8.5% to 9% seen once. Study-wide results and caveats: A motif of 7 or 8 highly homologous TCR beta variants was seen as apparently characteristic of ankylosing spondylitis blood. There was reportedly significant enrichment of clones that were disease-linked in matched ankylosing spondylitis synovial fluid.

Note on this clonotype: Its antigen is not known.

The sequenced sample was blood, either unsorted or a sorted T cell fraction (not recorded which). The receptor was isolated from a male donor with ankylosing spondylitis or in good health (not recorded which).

The CDR3 bases are TGTGCCAGCAGCCAAGATACCCCTAGCGGGGCAGATACGCAGTATTTT. Amino acid sequence: CASSQDTPSGADTQYF. V is TRBV4-2 and J is TRBJ2-3; TRBD2 aligns across 9 bases. V was clipped by 0 bases and J by 4 bases; unmatched bases: 5. The CDR3 spans 16 residues. The germline CDR1 and CDR2 sequences are LGHNA and YNFKEQ.